The clone carrying this TCR beta chain was seen more than once but under ten times. Its antigen is unknown. Germline CDR1 and CDR2: LNHDA and SQIVND (reference sequence). The V gene lost 0 bases and the J gene lost 0 bases, with 12 bases spanning the gap. This CDR3 spans 17 amino acids. This record belongs to a study of T cell repertoires in cytomegalovirus infection. The overall study: The authors relied on CMV epitopes, both recently identified HLA-C-restricted and well-studied HLA-B-restricted. CMV infection plus the matching HLA type was flagged by public TCR beta signatures.

TCRdb analysed the reads with MiXCR anew, one entry per CDR3 protein. The sample includes around 770,000 distinct CDR3 sequences, roughly 28% of them seen just once. Study-wide points: Within the response measured ex vivo, HLA-C-restricted CMV-specific TCR beta clonotypes were dominant. Cumulative frequency (of public TCR beta family members) identified carriers of CMV plus the relevant HLA.

This rearrangement joins TRBV19 to TRBJ1-3; TRBD1 is a possible D gene (6 bases). The source is a human donor in good health (CMV status not recorded). Some clones in this sample may be carry-over from other donors' samples. The sequences come from cultured CD8+ T cells from PBMCs, collected from culture after CMV antigen stimulation. For the CDR3, the DNA is TGTGCCAGTAGTATAGACCCAGGGGACGACTCTGGAAACACCATATATTTT. The encoded protein is CASSIDPGDDSGNTIYF.